A selection of T cell receptor beta chains follows, all from one sample in a study of blood T cell repertoires in COVID-19. Method: immunoSEQ multiplex PCR; TCRdb's copy keeps in-frame clones and lacks some. The sample has about 230,000 clones, approximately 82% seen once. The sample was peripheral blood. The receptors shown here come from a woman in her seventies with active or convalescent COVID-19. CDR3s include the opening cysteine and the closing phenylalanine or tryptophan. The order of the fields is V gene, D gene, clone size, CDR3 protein. The D gene is left open where the match is weak. Rows give clone size only sometimes, using once, few, many, or a class for an expanded clone.

V gene: TRBV5-1; D gene: NA; clone size: NA; CDR3 protein: CASSLEGGAATGELFF
V gene: TRBV3-1/TRBV3-2; D gene: NA; clone size: once; CDR3 protein: CASRSPGDTQYF
V gene: TRBV6-6; D gene: NA; clone size: NA; CDR3 protein: CASSGPRVTGANVLTF
V gene: TRBV7-8; D gene: NA; clone size: NA; CDR3 protein: CASSLIRRSTYNEQFF
V gene: TRBV18; D gene: TRBD1; clone size: NA; CDR3 protein: CASSPGTVGYNEQFF
V gene: TRBV7-2; D gene: NA; clone size: NA; CDR3 protein: CASSLTGLSGNTIYF
V gene: TRBV5-1; D gene: TRBD1; clone size: NA; CDR3 protein: CASSFGQGIDSPLHF
V gene: TRBV7-8; D gene: NA; clone size: NA; CDR3 protein: CASSLGPNYGYTF
V gene: TRBV5-1; D gene: NA; clone size: few; CDR3 protein: CASSLAVGPGANVLTF
V gene: TRBV7-2; D gene: NA; clone size: NA; CDR3 protein: CASSLGWGRGVEKLFF
V gene: TRBV12-3/TRBV12-4; D gene: NA; clone size: NA; CDR3 protein: CASSDSSYNEQFF
V gene: TRBV27; D gene: NA; clone size: NA; CDR3 protein: CASADAGKDTIYF
V gene: TRBV24-1; D gene: TRBD1; clone size: NA; CDR3 protein: CATSDSTGTLQETQYF
V gene: TRBV28; D gene: NA; clone size: once; CDR3 protein: CASRAGANEKLFF
V gene: TRBV15; D gene: TRBD1; clone size: NA; CDR3 protein: CATRRQGSSYEQYF